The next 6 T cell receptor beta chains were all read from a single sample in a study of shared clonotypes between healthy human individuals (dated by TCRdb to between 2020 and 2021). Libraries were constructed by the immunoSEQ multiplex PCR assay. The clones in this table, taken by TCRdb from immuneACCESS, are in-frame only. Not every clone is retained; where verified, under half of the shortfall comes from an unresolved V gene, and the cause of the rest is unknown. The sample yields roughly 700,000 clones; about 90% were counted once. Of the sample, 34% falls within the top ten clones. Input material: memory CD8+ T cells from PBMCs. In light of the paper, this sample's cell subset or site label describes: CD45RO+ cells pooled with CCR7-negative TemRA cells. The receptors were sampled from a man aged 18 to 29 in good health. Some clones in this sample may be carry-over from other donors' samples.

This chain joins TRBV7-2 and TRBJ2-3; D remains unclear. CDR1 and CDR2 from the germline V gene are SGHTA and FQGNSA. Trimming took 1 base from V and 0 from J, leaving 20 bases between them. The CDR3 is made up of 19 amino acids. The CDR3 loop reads CASSLDSRLGGTSTDTQYF. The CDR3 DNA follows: TGTGCCAGCAGCTTAGATTCTCGTTTGGGCGGTACTAGCACAGATACGCAGTATTTT.

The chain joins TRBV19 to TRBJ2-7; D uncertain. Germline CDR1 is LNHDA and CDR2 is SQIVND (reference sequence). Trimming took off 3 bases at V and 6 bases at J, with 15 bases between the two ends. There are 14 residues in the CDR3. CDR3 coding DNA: TGTGCCAGTAGTATCCTCCTAGGAGCCAGCGAGCAGTACTTC. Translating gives CASSILLGASEQYF. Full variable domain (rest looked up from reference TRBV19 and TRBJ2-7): DGGITQSPKYLFRKEGQNVTLSCEQNLNHDAMYWYRQDPGQGLRLIYYSQIVNDFQKGDIAEGYSVSREKKESFPLTVTSAQKNPTAFYLCASSILLGASEQYFGPGTRLTVT.

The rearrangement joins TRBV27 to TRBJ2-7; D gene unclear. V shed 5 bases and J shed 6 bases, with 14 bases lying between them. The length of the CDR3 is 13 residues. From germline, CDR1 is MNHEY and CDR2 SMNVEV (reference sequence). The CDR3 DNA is TGTGCCAGCAGTCCGGTTGCGAATGGCGAGCAGTACTTC. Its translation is CASSPVANGEQYF.

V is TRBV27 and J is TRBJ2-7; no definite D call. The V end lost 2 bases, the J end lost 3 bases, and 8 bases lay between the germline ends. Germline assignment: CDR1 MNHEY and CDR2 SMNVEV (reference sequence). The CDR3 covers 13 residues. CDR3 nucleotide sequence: TGTGCCAGCAGTTTAATTACCGGCTACGAGCAGTACTTC. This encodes CASSLITGYEQYF.

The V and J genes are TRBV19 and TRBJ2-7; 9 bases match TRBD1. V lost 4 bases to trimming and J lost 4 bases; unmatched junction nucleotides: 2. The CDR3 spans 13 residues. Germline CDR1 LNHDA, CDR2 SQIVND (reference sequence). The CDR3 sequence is CASSTGQGYEQYF. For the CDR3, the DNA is TGTGCCAGTAGTACGGGACAGGGATACGAGCAGTACTTC. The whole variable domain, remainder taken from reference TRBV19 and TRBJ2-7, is DGGITQSPKYLFRKEGQNVTLSCEQNLNHDAMYWYRQDPGQGLRLIYYSQIVNDFQKGDIAEGYSVSREKKESFPLTVTSAQKNPTAFYLCASSTGQGYEQYFGPGTRLTVT.

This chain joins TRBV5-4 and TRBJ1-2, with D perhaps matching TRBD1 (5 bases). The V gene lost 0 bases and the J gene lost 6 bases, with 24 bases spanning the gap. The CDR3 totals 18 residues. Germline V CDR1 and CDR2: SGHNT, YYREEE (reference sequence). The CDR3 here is CASSLGIVQVSPKDGYTF. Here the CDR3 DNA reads TGTGCCAGCAGCTTGGGCATAGTACAGGTCTCCCCTAAAGATGGCTACACCTTC.